This T cell receptor (beta chain) was retrieved from a study of blood T cell repertoires in COVID-19. Study details: Some COVID-19 samples were acute and others convalescent; all came from the United States, Italy and Spain.

Residents of approximately 25 US areas, aged roughly 18 to 90 years, made up the participants. Each participant's cohort was designated according to participant-reported clinical history. CDR1 KGHDR and CDR2 SFDVKD come from the germline V gene. The CDR3 is 15 amino acids. With V trimmed by 3 bases and J by 6 bases, 4 bases remained unmatched. Per the original methods: Estimated nucleated cell counts came from reference gene primer amplification. The table came from immunoSEQ multiplex PCR; TCRdb's copy has only in-frame clones and leaves some out. The D gene and trimming were derived from the DNA, and the V and J assignments and clone size from that table. The sample contains around 130,000 clones, around four fifths of which appear only once.

This TCR was recovered from a woman aged 45-65 years with acute COVID-19. The sample was PBMCs or T cells enriched from blood (not recorded which). The rearrangement joins TRBV24-1 to TRBJ2-1, with 10 bases identical to TRBD2. The CDR3 loop reads CATSDPSGRVNEQFF. The CDR3 bases are TGTGCCACCAGTGATCCAAGCGGGAGGGTCAATGAGCAGTTCTTC.